The clone carrying this TCR beta chain was seen repeatedly, ten times or more. Its specificity is not known. The sample belongs to a study of T cells in Graves' hyperthyroidism and ophthalmopathy. Patients showing uncontrolled infection, other autoimmune disease, pregnancy or lactation were ineligible. The source of the PBMCs was 9.5 to 10 ml of fresh peripheral blood. Points from the study as a whole: Ophthalmopathy stood apart from stable hyperthyroidism in a 13 V-J model. Among clonotypes expanded in thyroid above 0.001, most were also found in blood.

Researchers amplified the TCR beta CDR3 regions from RNA transcripts. The HTBI set primed first-round TCR CDR3 RT-PCR. MiXCR, run by TCRdb on the multiplex PCR reads, gives a single entry per CDR3 protein. The data show some 690,000 distinct CDR3 sequences, around 15% seen once. The sequenced material came from blood. The receptor was isolated from a man aged 45 to 65 with Graves' hyperthyroidism.

The CDR3 region has the DNA TGTGCCAGCAGCCCGGCCAGGGAGGATGGCTACACCTTC. Protein sequence: CASSPAREDGYTF. The genes are TRBV7-2 and TRBJ1-2; D is possibly TRBD1 (5 bases). Germline-derived CDR1 and CDR2 are SGHTA and FQGNSA. This CDR3 spans 13 amino acids. V gave up 5 bases and J gave up 6 bases, with 13 bases separating them.